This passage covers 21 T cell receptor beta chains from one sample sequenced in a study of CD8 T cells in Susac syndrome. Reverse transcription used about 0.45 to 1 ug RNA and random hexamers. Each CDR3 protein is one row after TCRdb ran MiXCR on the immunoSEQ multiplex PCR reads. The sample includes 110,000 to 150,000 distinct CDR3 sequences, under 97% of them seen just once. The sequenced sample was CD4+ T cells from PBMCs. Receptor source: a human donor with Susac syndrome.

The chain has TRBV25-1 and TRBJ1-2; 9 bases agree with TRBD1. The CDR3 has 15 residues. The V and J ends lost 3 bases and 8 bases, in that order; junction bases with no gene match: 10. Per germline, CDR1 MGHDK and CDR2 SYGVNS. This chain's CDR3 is CASSERGDREEGYTF. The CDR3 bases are TGTGCCAGCAGTGAGAGGGGGGACAGGGAGGAAGGCTACACCTTC.

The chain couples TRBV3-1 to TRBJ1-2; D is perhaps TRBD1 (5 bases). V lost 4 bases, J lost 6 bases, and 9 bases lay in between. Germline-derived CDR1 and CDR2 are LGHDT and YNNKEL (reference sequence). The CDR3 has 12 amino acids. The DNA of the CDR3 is TGTGCCAGCAGCCTAGGGACCCATGGCTACACCTTC. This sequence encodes CASSLGTHGYTF.

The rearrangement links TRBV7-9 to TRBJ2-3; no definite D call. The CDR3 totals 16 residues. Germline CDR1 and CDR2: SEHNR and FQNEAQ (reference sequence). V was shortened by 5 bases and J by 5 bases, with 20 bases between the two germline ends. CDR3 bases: TGTGCCAGCAGCCCAACCCGGGTGGGTTTCAGAGATACGCAGTATTTT. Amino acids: CASSPTRVGFRDTQYF.

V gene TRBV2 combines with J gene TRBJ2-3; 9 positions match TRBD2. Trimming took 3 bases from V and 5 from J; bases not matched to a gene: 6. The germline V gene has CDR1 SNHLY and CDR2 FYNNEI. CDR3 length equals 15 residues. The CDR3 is CASSDLGGRGDTQYF. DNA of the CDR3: TGTGCCAGCAGTGATCTTGGCGGGAGGGGAGATACGCAGTATTTT. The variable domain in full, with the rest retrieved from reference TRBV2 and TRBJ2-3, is EPEVTQTPSHQVTQMGQEVILRCVPISNHLYFYWYRQILGQKVEFLVSFYNNEISEKSEIFDDQFSVERPDGSNFTLKIRSTKLEDSAMYFCASSDLGGRGDTQYFGPGTRLTVL.

The CDR3, as DNA: TGCAGTGCACCTGGGGATTACGAGCAGTACTTC. Translated, it gives CSAPGDYEQYF. The chain joins TRBV20-1 to TRBJ2-7; D is unclear. The CDR3 consists of 11 residues. Germline V gene lookup returns CDR1 DFQATT and CDR2 SNEGSKA (reference sequence). Trimming pared 6 bases from V and 4 bases from J, leaving 10 bases between.

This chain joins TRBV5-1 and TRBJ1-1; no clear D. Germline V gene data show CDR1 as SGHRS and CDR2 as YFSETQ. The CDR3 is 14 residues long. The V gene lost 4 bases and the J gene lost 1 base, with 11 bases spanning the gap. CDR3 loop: CASSIRTGNTEAFF. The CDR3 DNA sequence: TGCGCCAGCAGCATAAGGACGGGGAACACTGAAGCTTTCTTT.

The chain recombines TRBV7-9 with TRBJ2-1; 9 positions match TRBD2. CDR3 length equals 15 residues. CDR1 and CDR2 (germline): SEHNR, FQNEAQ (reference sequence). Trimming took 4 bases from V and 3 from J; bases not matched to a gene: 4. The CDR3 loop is CASSSRGRGYNEQFF. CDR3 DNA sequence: TGTGCCAGCAGCTCCCGCGGGAGGGGCTACAATGAGCAGTTCTTC.

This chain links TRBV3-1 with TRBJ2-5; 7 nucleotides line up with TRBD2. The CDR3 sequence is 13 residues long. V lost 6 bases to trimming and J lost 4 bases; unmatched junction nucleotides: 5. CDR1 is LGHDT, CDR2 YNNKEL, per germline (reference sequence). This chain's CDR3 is CASRRPGGETQYF. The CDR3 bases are TGTGCCAGCAGACGACCGGGGGGAGAGACCCAGTACTTC.

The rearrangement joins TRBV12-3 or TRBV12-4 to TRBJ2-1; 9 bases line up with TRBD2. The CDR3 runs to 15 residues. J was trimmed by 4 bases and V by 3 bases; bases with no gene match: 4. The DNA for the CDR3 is TGTGCCAGCAGTTTCGTGACTAGCGGTTACAATGAGCAGTTCTTC. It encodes CASSFVTSGYNEQFF.

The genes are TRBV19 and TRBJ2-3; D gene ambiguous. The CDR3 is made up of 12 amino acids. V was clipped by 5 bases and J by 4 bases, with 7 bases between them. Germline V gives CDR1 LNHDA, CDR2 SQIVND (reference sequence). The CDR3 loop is CASSWLADTQYF. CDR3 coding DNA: TGTGCCAGTAGTTGGTTGGCAGATACGCAGTATTTT.

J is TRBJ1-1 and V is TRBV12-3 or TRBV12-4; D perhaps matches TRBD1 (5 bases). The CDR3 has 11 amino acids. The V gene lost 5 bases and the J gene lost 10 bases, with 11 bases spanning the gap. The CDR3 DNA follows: TGTGCCAGCAGTCAACAGCAGGGAGCTTTCTTT. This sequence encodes CASSQQQGAFF.

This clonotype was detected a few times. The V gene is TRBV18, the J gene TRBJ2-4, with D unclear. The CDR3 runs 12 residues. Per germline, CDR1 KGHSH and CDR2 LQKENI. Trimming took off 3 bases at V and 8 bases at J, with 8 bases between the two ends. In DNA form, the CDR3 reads TGTGCCAGCTCACCCGGTCTAGACATTCAGTACTTC. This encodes CASSPGLDIQYF.

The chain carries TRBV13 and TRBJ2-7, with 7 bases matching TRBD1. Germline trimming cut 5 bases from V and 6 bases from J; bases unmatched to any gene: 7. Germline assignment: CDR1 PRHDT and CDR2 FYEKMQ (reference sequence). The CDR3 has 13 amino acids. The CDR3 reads CASSRDRVGEQYF. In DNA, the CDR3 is TGTGCCAGCAGCCGCGACAGGGTTGGCGAGCAGTACTTC.

CDR3 amino acids: CASRAGLRNTEAFF. The CDR3 region has the DNA TGTGCCAGCAGGGCAGGGCTGAGGAACACTGAAGCTTTCTTT. The chain couples TRBV2 to TRBJ1-1, with TRBD1 as a possible D gene (5 bases). The CDR3 extends over 14 amino acids. Germline V lookup: CDR1 SNHLY, CDR2 FYNNEI. With 6 bases removed from V and 1 base from J, the gap between germline ends came to 12 bases.

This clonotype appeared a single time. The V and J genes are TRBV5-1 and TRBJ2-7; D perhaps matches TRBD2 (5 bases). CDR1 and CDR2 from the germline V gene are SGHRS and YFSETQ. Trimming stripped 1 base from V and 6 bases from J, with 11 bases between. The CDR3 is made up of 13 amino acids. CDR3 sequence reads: CASSLSRDGEQYF. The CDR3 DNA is TGCGCCAGCAGCTTGTCCCGGGATGGCGAGCAGTACTTC.

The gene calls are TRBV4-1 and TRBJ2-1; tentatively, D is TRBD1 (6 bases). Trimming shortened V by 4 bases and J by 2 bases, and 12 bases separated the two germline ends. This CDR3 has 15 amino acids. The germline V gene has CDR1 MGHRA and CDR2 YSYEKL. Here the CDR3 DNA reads TGCGCCAGCAGCCCGGACAGTGCGACCTACAATGAGCAGTTCTTC. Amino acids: CASSPDSATYNEQFF.

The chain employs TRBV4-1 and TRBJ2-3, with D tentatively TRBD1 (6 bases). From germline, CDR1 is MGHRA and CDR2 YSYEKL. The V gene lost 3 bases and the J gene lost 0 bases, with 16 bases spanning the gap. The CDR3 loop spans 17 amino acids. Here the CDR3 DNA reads TGCGCCAGCAGCCAGTTCGGGCAGGGGTCAAGCACAGATACGCAGTATTTT. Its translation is CASSQFGQGSSTDTQYF.

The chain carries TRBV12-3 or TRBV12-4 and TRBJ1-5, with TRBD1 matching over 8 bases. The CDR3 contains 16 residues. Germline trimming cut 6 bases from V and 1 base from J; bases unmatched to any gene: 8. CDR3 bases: TGTGCCAGCAGGAGAGGACAGGGACTAAGCAATCAGCCCCAGCATTTT. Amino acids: CASRRGQGLSNQPQHF.

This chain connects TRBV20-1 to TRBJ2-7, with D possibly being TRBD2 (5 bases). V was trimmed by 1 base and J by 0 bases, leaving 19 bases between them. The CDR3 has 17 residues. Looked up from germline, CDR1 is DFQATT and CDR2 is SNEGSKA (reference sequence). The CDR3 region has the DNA TGCAGTGCTAGAGTGTATCGAGGGTCCAGGAGCTCCTACGAGCAGTACTTC. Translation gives CSARVYRGSRSSYEQYF.

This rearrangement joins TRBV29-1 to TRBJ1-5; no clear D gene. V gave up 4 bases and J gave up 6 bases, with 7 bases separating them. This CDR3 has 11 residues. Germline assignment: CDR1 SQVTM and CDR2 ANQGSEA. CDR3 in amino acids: CSVGEGQPQHF. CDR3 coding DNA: TGCAGCGTTGGGGAGGGTCAGCCCCAGCATTTT.

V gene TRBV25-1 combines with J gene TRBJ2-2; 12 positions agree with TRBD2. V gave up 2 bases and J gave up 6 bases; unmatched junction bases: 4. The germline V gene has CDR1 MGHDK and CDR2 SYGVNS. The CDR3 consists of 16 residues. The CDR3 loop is CASSERLAGVPGELFF. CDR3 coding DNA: TGTGCCAGCAGTGAACGACTAGCGGGAGTGCCCGGGGAGCTGTTTTTT.